Detailed here is one T cell receptor beta chain. This record belongs to a study of blood T cells in healthy people across ages. The V end lost 3 bases, the J end lost 8 bases, and 4 bases lay between the germline ends. CDR1 is SEHNR, CDR2 FQNEAQ, per germline (reference sequence). The CDR3 is 11 residues long. Then a second PCR, running about 6 to 11 cycles, was carried out with a sample-barcoded 5' primer and a J-beta primer mix. TCRdb itself ran the 5' RACE reads through MiXCR, one entry per CDR3 protein. Of 600,000 to 650,000 distinct CDR3 sequences in the sample, about 53% are singletons; the top ten hold about two fifths.

This clonotype originated in a man between 60 and 75 years old in good health. The rearrangement links TRBV7-9 to TRBJ2-2, with unresolved D. Sequenced: blood. The CDR3 region is CASSFKGELFF. For the CDR3, the DNA is TGTGCCAGCAGCTTCAAAGGGGAGCTGTTTTTT.